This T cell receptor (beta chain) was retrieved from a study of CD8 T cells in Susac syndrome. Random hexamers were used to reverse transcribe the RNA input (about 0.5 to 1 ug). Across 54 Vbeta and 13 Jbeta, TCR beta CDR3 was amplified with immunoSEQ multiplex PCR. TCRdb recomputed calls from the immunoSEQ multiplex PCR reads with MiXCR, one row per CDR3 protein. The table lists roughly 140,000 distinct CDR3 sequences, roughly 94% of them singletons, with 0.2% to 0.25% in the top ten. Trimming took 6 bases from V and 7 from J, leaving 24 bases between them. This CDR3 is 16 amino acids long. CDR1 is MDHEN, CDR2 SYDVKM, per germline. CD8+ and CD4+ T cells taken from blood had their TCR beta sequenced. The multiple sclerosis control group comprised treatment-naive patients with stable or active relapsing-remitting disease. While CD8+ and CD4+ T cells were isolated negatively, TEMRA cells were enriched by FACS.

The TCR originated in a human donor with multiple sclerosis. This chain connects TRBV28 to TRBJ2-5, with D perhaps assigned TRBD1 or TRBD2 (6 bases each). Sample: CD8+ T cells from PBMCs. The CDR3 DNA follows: TGTGCCAGCAGACCTCCGTGGACTGGGGGGCTCAGGACCCAGTACTTC. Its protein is CASRPPWTGGLRTQYF.